What follows are 25 T cell receptor beta chains derived from one specimen sequenced in a study of human T cells and chemical hapten exposure. One entry per CDR3 protein, called by TCRdb with MiXCR from the 5' RACE reads. Among about 140,000 distinct CDR3 sequences listed, around 4.1% were seen once. The study extracted total RNA from unfractionated whole blood. The receptor source for this set is a female donor in good health.

This clonotype was seen at least ten times. The chain combines TRBV5-4 with TRBJ1-1; tentative D call: TRBD1 (6 bases). Germline V gives CDR1 SGHNT, CDR2 YYREEE (reference sequence). The CDR3 sequence is 15 residues long. Trimming cost V 0 bases and J 5 bases, with 14 bases left between them. As DNA, the CDR3 is TGTGCCAGCAGCTTGGTGTCAGGGGCTCGGACTGAAGCTTTCTTT. Protein product: CASSLVSGARTEAFF.

This clonotype has a count of ten or more. The chain couples TRBV11-2 to TRBJ1-1, with D possibly TRBD1 on 6 matching bases. V was pared by 5 bases and J by 2 bases, with 9 bases between. The CDR3 length is 13 residues. Germline values: CDR1 SGHAT, CDR2 FQNNGV. The CDR3 here is CASSIRGNTEAFF. DNA of the CDR3: TGTGCCAGCAGCATCAGGGGAAACACTGAAGCTTTCTTT.

V usage is TRBV6-2 or TRBV6-3 and J usage is TRBJ2-3, with unresolved D. Germline V CDR1 and CDR2: MNHEY, SVGEGT. The CDR3 consists of 15 residues. V lost 0 bases to trimming and J lost 2 bases, with 9 bases between them. The DNA for the CDR3 is TGTGCCAGCAGTTACTCTGGGATCAACACAGATACGCAGTATTTT. Amino acids: CASSYSGINTDTQYF.

This clonotype showed up many times. CDR3 sequence (DNA): TGTGCCAGCAAAGCTAGCGGGGGGGCTAGGGAGACCCAGTACTTC. Residues: CASKASGGARETQYF. The chain carries TRBV2 and TRBJ2-5, with 12 positions matching TRBD2. V gave up 7 bases and J gave up 5 bases; unmatched junction bases: 8. Germline CDR1 and CDR2: SNHLY and FYNNEI. CDR3 length: 15 amino acids.

In regard to this clonotype: Just one base apart from a much larger clone, this may be a read error. The chain carries TRBV6-6 and TRBJ2-3; TRBD1 matches at 7 bases. The end of the DNA aligns better with TRBJ1-5, so the J call may be wrong. Germline V gives CDR1 MNHNY, CDR2 SVGAGI (reference sequence). CDR3 length: 14 residues. The CDR3 DNA is TGTGCCAGCAGTCCGGGACAGAACACAGATACGCAGCATTTT. Residues: CASSPGQNTDTQHF.

This clonotype was observed many times. The gene calls are TRBV27 and TRBJ1-2; the D gene is possibly TRBD1 (6 bases). Germline CDR1 MNHEY, CDR2 SMNVEV (reference sequence). The V end lost 6 bases, the J end lost 4 bases, and 9 bases lay between the germline ends. The CDR3 has 12 amino acids. The CDR3 spells CASRTGSYGYTF. The CDR3 DNA reads TGTGCCAGCAGGACAGGCTCCTATGGCTACACCTTC.

This clonotype came up many times. The chain joins TRBV27 to TRBJ2-5; a possible D gene is TRBD1 (6 bases). Per germline, CDR1 MNHEY and CDR2 SMNVEV (reference sequence). Trimming pared 6 bases from V and 4 bases from J, leaving 18 bases between. This CDR3 comprises 15 residues. The CDR3 reads CASRTTGVLGETQYF. Here the CDR3 DNA reads TGTGCCAGCAGGACGACAGGTGTTTTAGGAGAGACCCAGTACTTC.

In this sample, this clonotype turned up many times. The rearrangement uses TRBV5-1 and TRBJ2-3; D ambiguous. Germline-derived CDR1 and CDR2 are SGHRS and YFSETQ. CDR3 length equals 13 residues. With 1 base removed from V and 4 bases from J, the gap between germline ends came to 7 bases. The CDR3 DNA follows: TGCGCCAGCAGCTTGTATTCCGCAGATACGCAGTATTTT. Its protein product is CASSLYSADTQYF.

This clonotype was counted ten times or more. The chain carries TRBV28 and TRBJ2-6; D is perhaps TRBD2 (5 bases). The V and J ends lost 5 bases and 4 bases respectively, with 6 bases between them. CDR1 and CDR2 (germline): MDHEN, SYDVKM. This CDR3 is 13 amino acids long. The CDR3 is CASSTGGANVLTF. The DNA of the CDR3 is TGTGCCAGCAGTACGGGGGGGGCCAACGTCCTGACTTTC.

This clonotype was seen more than once but under ten times. This chain uses TRBV2 with TRBJ2-1; 11 nucleotides line up with TRBD2. After removal of 6 bases from V and 12 bases from J, the junction contained 16 bases not matched to a gene. From germline, CDR1 is SNHLY and CDR2 FYNNEI. This CDR3 region has 16 residues. DNA for the CDR3: TGTGCCAGCAGACAAAGAACTAGCGGGGGACCTACGGGGCAGTTCTTC. Translation: CASRQRTSGGPTGQFF.

This clonotype showed up many times. The rearrangement uses TRBV18 and TRBJ1-1, with D possibly TRBD1 on 6 matching bases. CDR1 KGHSH and CDR2 LQKENI come from the germline V gene. The V end was cut by 2 bases, the J end by 4 bases, with 14 bases between. The CDR3 covers 15 residues. The CDR3 DNA reads as TGTGCCAGCTCACCATCCCGTAGCAGGGGCACTGAAGCTTTCTTT. Protein: CASSPSRSRGTEAFF.

This clonotype was detected many times. The chain carries TRBV7-9 and TRBJ1-1; maybe TRBD1 (5 bases). The germline V gene has CDR1 SEHNR and CDR2 FQNEAQ (reference sequence). This CDR3 region has 15 residues. V lost 1 base, J lost 0 bases, and 9 bases lay in between. The CDR3 is CASSLGAGLNTEAFF. As DNA, the CDR3 is TGTGCCAGCAGCTTAGGGGCAGGGCTGAACACTGAAGCTTTCTTT.

This clonotype appeared many times. CDR3 residues: CASSFPGGAGNSPLHF. The DNA of the CDR3 is TGTGCCAGCAGCTTTCCAGGGGGCGCCGGTAATTCACCCCTCCACTTT. The chain joins TRBV7-9 to TRBJ1-6; 8 positions match TRBD1. The CDR3 sequence is 16 residues long. Germline CDR1 and CDR2: SEHNR and FQNEAQ (reference sequence). The V segment lost 3 bases and the J segment 6 bases; nucleotides outside the gene matches: 7.

This clonotype was counted a few times. The chain couples TRBV12-3 or TRBV12-4 to TRBJ1-6, with unresolved D. V was cut by 1 base and J by 10 bases, with 14 bases left in between. The CDR3 consists of 15 residues. The CDR3, as DNA: TGTGCCAGCAGTTTAGGTCAGGCTCCGCTCTCACCCCTCCACTTT. As protein: CASSLGQAPLSPLHF.

In DNA, the CDR3 is TGTGCCACCAGTGACCCCCGAGCCACAGATACGCAGTATTTT. It yields the protein CATSDPRATDTQYF. This chain connects TRBV24-1 to TRBJ2-3; D is unresolved. V was clipped by 4 bases and J by 2 bases, with 9 bases between them. This CDR3 is 14 amino acids long. Per the germline V gene, CDR1 is KGHDR and CDR2 is SFDVKD.

This clonotype has a count of ten or more. The J gene is TRBJ2-7, the V gene TRBV20-1, with D perhaps being TRBD1 or TRBD2 (6 bases each). This CDR3 comprises 15 residues. V lost 3 bases to trimming and J lost 3 bases, with 18 bases between them. Germline V lookup: CDR1 DFQATT, CDR2 SNEGSKA (reference sequence). The CDR3 DNA sequence: TGCAGTGCTAGCGGAGGGGGGTACAGTAGCTACGAGCAGTACTTC. Residues: CSASGGGYSSYEQYF.

This clonotype was observed many times. The CDR3 is CSVVPQGPQETQYF. The CDR3 region has the DNA TGCAGCGTTGTACCACAGGGTCCCCAAGAGACCCAGTACTTC. The rearrangement joins TRBV29-1 to TRBJ2-5; D is perhaps TRBD1 (6 bases). Germline V gene data show CDR1 as SQVTM and CDR2 as ANQGSEA. This CDR3 region has 14 residues. V lost 4 bases and J 1 base, leaving 13 bases between the germline ends. The full variable domain, with the rest looked up from reference TRBV29-1 and TRBJ2-5, is SAVISQKPSRDICQRGTSLTIQCQVDSQVTMMFWYRQQPGQSLTLIATANQGSEATYESGFVIDKFPISRPNLTFSTLTVSNMSPEDSSIYLCSVVPQGPQETQYFGPGTRLLVL.

This clonotype was found many times. The chain recombines TRBV12-3 or TRBV12-4 with TRBJ2-3; D possibly uses TRBD1 or TRBD2 (6 bases each). The CDR3 is 14 residues long. The V gene lost 1 base and the J gene lost 5 bases, with 10 bases spanning the gap. The CDR3 nucleotides are TGTGCCAGCAGTTTAGGAGGGGGGAAAGATACGCAGTATTTT. Encoded protein: CASSLGGGKDTQYF.

This clonotype was recorded many times. The CDR3 here is CASSLVPSGGAKNIQYF. The CDR3 region has the DNA TGTGCCAGCAGCTTAGTTCCTAGCGGGGGAGCCAAAAACATTCAGTACTTC. The chain combines TRBV7-9 with TRBJ2-4, with 10 bases that match TRBD2. CDR1 SEHNR and CDR2 FQNEAQ come from the germline V gene (reference sequence). This CDR3 has 17 residues. The ends lost 1 base at V and 0 bases at J; junction bases unmatched: 3.

There are a few counts of this clonotype. V is TRBV9 and J is TRBJ2-7, with D possibly matching TRBD2 (5 bases). The germline V and J ends were trimmed by 0 bases and 2 bases, with 12 bases remaining between them. This CDR3 has 15 residues. Germline V gene data show CDR1 as SGDLS and CDR2 as YYNGEE. This chain's CDR3 is CASSVEGSEAYEQYF. For the CDR3, the DNA is TGTGCCAGCAGCGTAGAAGGTAGCGAAGCCTACGAGCAGTACTTC.

Concerning this clonotype: The junction departs from the called germline gene at one end, perhaps through a read error. V usage is TRBV7-9 and J usage is TRBJ2-1, with TRBD2 matching 11 bases. The CDR3 loop spans 16 amino acids. CDR1 is SEHNR, CDR2 FQNEAQ, per germline (reference sequence). CDR3 sequence: CASSSLSGGALYEQSF. The CDR3 DNA reads TGTGCCAGCAGCTCGCTTAGCGGGGGGGCCCTTTATGAGCAGTCCTTC. The entire variable domain, with the rest obtained from reference TRBV7-9 and TRBJ2-1, is as follows: DTGVSQNPRHKITKRGQNVTFRCDPISEHNRLYWYRQTLGQGPEFLTYFQNEAQLEKSRLLSDRFSAERPKGSFSTLEIQRTEQGDSAMYLCASSSLSGGALYEQSFGPGTRLTVL.

J is TRBJ1-1 and V is TRBV18, with unresolved D. Germline CDR1 and CDR2: KGHSH and LQKENI. Trimming left V 3 bases short and J 5 bases short, with 16 bases between. There are 15 residues in the CDR3. As DNA, the CDR3 is TGTGCCAGCTCACCCACCCGTAATCATGATACTGAAGCTTTCTTT. Amino acid sequence: CASSPTRNHDTEAFF.

The chain has TRBV5-1 and TRBJ1-2; D possibly corresponds to TRBD1 (5 bases). Germline V lookup: CDR1 SGHRS, CDR2 YFSETQ. Deletions cut 4 bases from V and 2 bases from J, with 12 bases between. The CDR3 consists of 14 residues. The CDR3 spells CASSRDGDNYGYTF. CDR3 DNA sequence: TGCGCCAGCAGCCGTGACGGGGACAACTATGGCTACACCTTC.

This clonotype was observed many times. The gene calls are TRBV4-1 and TRBJ1-4, with D tentatively TRBD1 (6 bases). CDR1 is MGHRA and CDR2 is YSYEKL in the germline V gene. The CDR3 has 16 residues. Trimming took 2 bases from V and 5 from J, leaving 15 bases between them. CDR3 protein: CASSQSTGFTNEKLFF. CDR3 sequence (DNA): TGCGCCAGCAGCCAAAGTACAGGGTTCACGAATGAAAAACTGTTTTTT.

At least ten counts were recorded for this clonotype. The J gene is TRBJ2-7, the V gene TRBV5-4; 12 nucleotides agree with TRBD1. This CDR3 has 15 amino acids. V trimming: 2 bases; J trimming: 6 bases; junction bases outside the gene matches: 6. Germline CDR1 is SGHNT and CDR2 is YYREEE (reference sequence). CDR3 in amino acids: CASSFRDRGLSEQYF. CDR3 bases: TGTGCCAGCAGCTTCCGGGACAGGGGGCTCAGCGAGCAGTACTTC.